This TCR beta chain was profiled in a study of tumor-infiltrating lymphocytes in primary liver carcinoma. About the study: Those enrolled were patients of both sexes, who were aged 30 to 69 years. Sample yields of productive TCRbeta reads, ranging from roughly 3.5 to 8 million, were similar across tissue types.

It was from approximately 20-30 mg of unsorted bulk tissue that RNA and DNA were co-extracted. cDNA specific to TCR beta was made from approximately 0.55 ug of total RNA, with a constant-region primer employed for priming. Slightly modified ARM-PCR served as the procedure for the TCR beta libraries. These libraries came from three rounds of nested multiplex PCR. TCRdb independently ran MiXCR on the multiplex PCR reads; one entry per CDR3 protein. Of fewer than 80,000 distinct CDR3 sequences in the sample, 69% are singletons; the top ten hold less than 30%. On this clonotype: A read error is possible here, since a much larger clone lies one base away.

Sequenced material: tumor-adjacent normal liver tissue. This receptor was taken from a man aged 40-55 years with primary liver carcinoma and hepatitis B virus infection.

In DNA form, the CDR3 reads TGCAGCGCAACGGTAGCGGGGGCAGCAGATACGCAGTATTTT. Protein product: CSATVAGAADTQYF. This chain connects TRBV29-1 to TRBJ2-3; 9 bases are shared with TRBD2. This CDR3 contains 14 residues. Germline CDR1 is SQVTM and CDR2 is ANQGSEA. V trimming: 7 bases; J trimming: 4 bases; junction bases outside the gene matches: 9.